The 30 T cell receptor beta chains presented below share a single source sample, sequenced in a study of shared clonotypes between healthy human individuals. Libraries were prepared by immunoSEQ multiplex PCR; TCRdb keeps only in-frame clonotypes and omits some of them. The sample lists some 490,000 clones; approximately 81% were seen once. Sequencing used PBMCs. These receptors were collected from a woman aged 40 to 49 in good health. Some clones in this sample may be carry-over from other donors' samples.

The chain employs TRBV4-1 and TRBJ2-7, with TRBD2 identical over 9 bases. CDR1 is MGHRA, CDR2 YSYEKL, per germline. The CDR3 sequence is 17 residues long. V gave up 5 bases and J gave up 3 bases; unmatched junction bases: 14. DNA for the CDR3: TGCGCCAGCAGCTCCCTTTGGGAAGCGGGAGGCCTCTACGAGCAGTACTTC. Protein product: CASSSLWEAGGLYEQYF.

V usage is TRBV27 and J usage is TRBJ2-5; D might be TRBD2 (5 bases). Germline V gives CDR1 MNHEY, CDR2 SMNVEV (reference sequence). Trimming stripped 4 bases from V and 3 bases from J, with 9 bases between. This CDR3 region has 13 residues. DNA for the CDR3: TGTGCCAGCAGTTGGGGAGCAGAAGAGACCCAGTACTTC. Amino acid sequence: CASSWGAEETQYF.

The V call is TRBV28, the J call TRBJ2-7, with a possible D match to TRBD2 (5 bases). CDR1 MDHEN and CDR2 SYDVKM come from the germline V gene. The CDR3 is made up of 16 amino acids. The ends were cut back, 5 bases at V and 5 bases at J, with 22 bases in the middle. CDR3 sequence: CASSGYARASNHEQYF. The CDR3 DNA reads as TGTGCCAGCAGTGGTTACGCGCGGGCCTCGAACCACGAGCAGTACTTC.

The J gene is TRBJ2-2, the V gene TRBV4-3; D is uncertain. With 0 bases removed from V and 1 base from J, the gap between germline ends came to 6 bases. Germline CDR1 and CDR2: LGHNA and YSLEER. The CDR3 extends over 15 amino acids. DNA of the CDR3: TGCGCCAGCAGCCAAGATTGGCAGAACACCGGGGAGCTGTTTTTT. Translation gives CASSQDWQNTGELFF.

V is TRBV9 and J is TRBJ2-1, with D perhaps being TRBD1 or TRBD2 (5 bases each). Germline CDR1 SGDLS, CDR2 YYNGEE. V was cut by 4 bases and J by 10 bases, with 21 bases left in between. This CDR3 has 15 amino acids. CDR3 in amino acids: CASSPHGTPAGEQFF. The CDR3 DNA is TGTGCCAGCAGCCCTCATGGGACGCCGGCAGGCGAGCAGTTCTTC.

This clone has more than one count but fewer than ten. V and J are TRBV27 and TRBJ2-1; TRBD1 matches at 10 bases. J gave up 5 bases and V 5 bases, and 6 bases lay outside the gene matches. CDR1 is MNHEY, CDR2 SMNVEV, per germline (reference sequence). The CDR3 runs to 15 residues. Here the CDR3 reads CASSPRTGGNNEQFF. The DNA of the CDR3 is TGTGCCAGCAGTCCCCGGACAGGGGGAAACAATGAGCAGTTCTTC.

The rearrangement links TRBV7-2 to TRBJ2-1, with 8 bases aligning to TRBD1. Germline CDR1 is SGHTA and CDR2 is FQGNSA. The V segment lost 5 bases and the J segment 10 bases; nucleotides outside the gene matches: 16. The CDR3 length is 16 residues. The CDR3 DNA reads as TGTGCCAGCAGCCCCGGACAGGGTTGGGCCTCAATGGAGCAGTTCTTC. Translating gives CASSPGQGWASMEQFF.

The DNA for the CDR3 is TGTGCCATCAGTGAGACAGGGAATTGGGAGACCCAGTACTTC. Protein product: CAISETGNWETQYF. The V call is TRBV10-3, the J call TRBJ2-5, with TRBD1 as a possible D gene (6 bases). Germline V CDR1 and CDR2: ENHRY, SYGVKD. The CDR3 consists of 14 residues. Trimming cost V 2 bases and J 5 bases, with 12 bases left between them.

This clone turned up a few times. The chain has TRBV10-3 and TRBJ1-1; no clear D. CDR3 length: 16 residues. The V end lost 0 bases, the J end lost 0 bases, and 11 bases lay between the germline ends. The V gene's germline CDR1 is ENHRY and CDR2 SYGVKD. The CDR3 bases are TGTGCCATCAGTGAGTCGATGTACAGACTGAACACTGAAGCTTTCTTT. It yields the protein CAISESMYRLNTEAFF.

The rearrangement links TRBV5-1 to TRBJ1-3; possibly TRBD1 for D (6 bases). Trimming removed 2 bases at V and 1 base at J, with 10 bases between. This CDR3 contains 15 residues. CDR1 is SGHRS, CDR2 YFSETQ, per germline. This chain's CDR3 is CASSLVGASGNTIYF. The CDR3 DNA reads TGCGCCAGCAGCTTAGTGGGGGCTTCTGGAAACACCATATATTTT. The full variable domain, rest sourced from reference TRBV5-1 and TRBJ1-3, is KAGVTQTPRYLIKTRGQQVTLSCSPISGHRSVSWYQQTPGQGLQFLFEYFSETQRNKGNFPGRFSGRQFSNSRSEMNVSTLELGDSALYLCASSLVGASGNTIYFGEGSWLTVV.

The V gene is TRBV6-6, the J gene TRBJ2-1; 10 bases line up with TRBD1. The CDR3 is made up of 14 amino acids. The germline gives CDR1 MNHNY, CDR2 SVGAGI (reference sequence). Trimming at V came to 6 bases and at J to 9 bases, leaving 8 bases not matched to a gene. CDR3 residues: CASRSGTGVVEQFF. The CDR3 bases are TGTGCCAGCAGGTCCGGGACAGGGGTTGTTGAGCAGTTCTTC.

This chain links TRBV28 with TRBJ2-7; 9 positions agree with TRBD2. Trimming took 6 bases from V and 3 from J; bases not matched to a gene: 3. The CDR3 runs 13 residues. CDR1 is MDHEN and CDR2 is SYDVKM in the germline V gene. Here the CDR3 DNA reads TGTGCCAGCAGGGCTAGCGGGAACTACGAGCAGTACTTC. Residues: CASRASGNYEQYF.

With regard to this clone: This may stem from a read error, because a much larger clone lies one nucleotide away. The chain couples TRBV10-3 to TRBJ2-1; a weak D match, TRBD1 (6 bases). V was cut by 4 bases and J by 1 base, with 8 bases left in between. This CDR3 is 14 amino acids long. The germline CDR1 and CDR2 sequences are ENHRY and SYGVKD. The CDR3 region is CAISATGSYNEQFF. CDR3 sequence (DNA): TGTGCCATCAGTGCCACAGGGTCCTACAATGAGCAGTTCTTC.

V and J are TRBV4-3 and TRBJ2-3; unclear D gene. The CDR3 runs 15 residues. The V and J ends lost 0 bases and 3 bases respectively, with 10 bases between them. Germline V gene lookup returns CDR1 LGHNA and CDR2 YSLEER. In DNA form, the CDR3 reads TGCGCCAGCAGCCAAGACAATTTTAAGACAGATACGCAGTATTTT. Its translation: CASSQDNFKTDTQYF.

A note on this clone: Other DNA sequences in this sample translate to the same CDR3. V usage is TRBV5-1 and J usage is TRBJ2-7; no definite D call. This CDR3 has 14 residues. V lost 4 bases, J lost 0 bases, and 11 bases lay in between. From germline, CDR1 is SGHRS and CDR2 YFSETQ. The DNA of the CDR3 is TGCGCCAGCAGCCCCACTGGCGGCTCCTACGAGCAGTACTTC. It is translated as CASSPTGGSYEQYF. Full variable domain (rest looked up from reference TRBV5-1 and TRBJ2-7): KAGVTQTPRYLIKTRGQQVTLSCSPISGHRSVSWYQQTPGQGLQFLFEYFSETQRNKGNFPGRFSGRQFSNSRSEMNVSTLELGDSALYLCASSPTGGSYEQYFGPGTRLTVT.

This clone was picked up one time. The chain joins TRBV18 to TRBJ2-7; 11 positions match TRBD1. Germline lookup yields CDR1 KGHSH and CDR2 LQKENI. V lost 5 bases, J lost 3 bases, and 3 bases stayed unmatched. The CDR3 length is 14 residues. As DNA, the CDR3 is TGTGCCAGCTCAGCGGACAGGGGGCACTACGAGCAGTACTTC. Its protein is CASSADRGHYEQYF.

Comment on this clone: This likely came from a read error, as a far larger clone is one base away. The rearrangement joins TRBV27 to TRBJ2-5, with 16 nucleotides matching TRBD2. Germline V gene data show CDR1 as MNHEY and CDR2 as SMNVEV (reference sequence). The CDR3 runs to 18 residues. J was trimmed by 5 bases and V by 8 bases; bases with no gene match: 14. The CDR3 spells CASPTGTSGRALGETQYF. For the CDR3, the DNA is TGTGCCAGCCCGACCGGGACTAGCGGGAGGGCCTTGGGGGAGACCCAGTACTTC.

The gene calls are TRBV30 and TRBJ1-2, with D unclear. CDR1 and CDR2 (germline): GTSNPN, SVGIG (reference sequence). Trimming pared 0 bases from V and 4 bases from J, leaving 12 bases between. This CDR3 contains 14 residues. This chain's CDR3 is CAWSVLGLAYGYTF. CDR3 DNA sequence: TGTGCCTGGAGTGTACTAGGGCTGGCCTATGGCTACACCTTC.

The chain is built from TRBV11-3 and TRBJ2-7, with TRBD1 as a possible D gene (6 bases). The CDR3 totals 13 residues. Germline V lookup: CDR1 SGHNT, CDR2 YENEEA. V shed 1 base and J shed 6 bases, with 10 bases lying between them. CDR3 coding DNA: TGTGCCAGCAGCTTAGGGGGGCTTGGCGAGCAGTACTTC. Its translation: CASSLGGLGEQYF.

This clone was seen a handful of times. V and J are TRBV10-1 and TRBJ2-2; tentatively, D is TRBD2 (6 bases). This CDR3 contains 16 residues. Germline-derived CDR1 and CDR2 are WNHNN and SYGVQD (reference sequence). V was trimmed by 0 bases and J by 4 bases, leaving 12 bases between them. The DNA for the CDR3 is TGCGCCAGCAGTGAGTCGAGGGACTCTCTCACCGGGGAGCTGTTTTTT. It translates to CASSESRDSLTGELFF.

The chain combines TRBV18 with TRBJ1-4; no definite D call. CDR1 is KGHSH and CDR2 is LQKENI in the germline V gene. V shed 5 bases and J shed 0 bases, with 7 bases lying between them. The CDR3 sequence is 14 residues long. CDR3 DNA sequence: TGTGCCAGCTCAGACAAAACAACTAATGAAAAACTGTTTTTT. Protein: CASSDKTTNEKLFF.

A note on this clone: A far larger clone is off by one base, so a read error is likely. The sample holds other DNA sequences that translate to the same CDR3. This chain links TRBV27 with TRBJ2-7, with 7 positions matching TRBD1. The CDR3 covers 17 residues. Per the germline V gene, CDR1 is MNHEY and CDR2 is SMNVEV (reference sequence). The CDR3 nucleotides are TGTGCTAGCAGTTTATCCAGGACAGGCGATAGCTCCTACGAGCAGTACTTC. It codes for CASSLSRTGDSSYEQYF.

Of note for this clone: The likely explanation is a read error, given a far larger clone one base away. No DNA is shown, since the ends of the CDR3 on it are uncertain; the CDR3 is the one TCRdb lists. This sample also contains other DNA sequences that code for the same CDR3. The V and J genes are TRBV30 and TRBJ1-1; the table's D call of TRBD1 was not tested on the DNA. A total of 12 residues make up the CDR3, ends included. Germline CDR1 and CDR2: GTSNPN and SVGIG (reference sequence). The CDR3 here is CAWGPGNTEAFF.

The CDR3 loop is CASRKDRSQETQYF. The CDR3 DNA sequence: TGTGCCAGCAGAAAAGACAGGAGCCAAGAGACCCAGTACTTC. The J gene is TRBJ2-5, the V gene TRBV5-4, with D possibly matching TRBD1 (6 bases). Germline V gives CDR1 SGHNT, CDR2 YYREEE (reference sequence). Trimming took 5 bases from V and 1 from J, leaving 12 bases between them. This CDR3 region has 14 residues.

This rearrangement joins TRBV30 to TRBJ1-5; tentatively, D is TRBD1 (5 bases). There are 16 residues in the CDR3. Germline V gene lookup returns CDR1 GTSNPN and CDR2 SVGIG (reference sequence). Trimming stripped 3 bases from V and 0 bases from J, with 15 bases between. CDR3 nucleotides: TGTGCCTGGAGGGCCCGGGAGGGGCCTAGCAATCAGCCCCAGCATTTT. This translates into CAWRAREGPSNQPQHF.

This clone was recorded a few times. The rearrangement joins TRBV28 to TRBJ1-1, with D possibly TRBD1 on 5 matching bases. The CDR3 totals 13 residues. Germline CDR1 MDHEN, CDR2 SYDVKM. Trimming pared 8 bases from V and 3 bases from J, leaving 13 bases between. The CDR3 sequence: CASSKEGYTEAFF. CDR3 DNA sequence: TGTGCCAGCTCAAAGGAGGGGTACACTGAAGCTTTCTTT.

This sequence joins TRBV7-2 and TRBJ2-7; no firm D call. This CDR3 comprises 14 residues. Germline-derived CDR1 and CDR2 are SGHTA and FQGNSA. Deletions cut 3 bases from V and 1 base from J, with 10 bases between. CDR3 DNA sequence: TGTGCCAGCAGCTTTGACTCCCTATCCTACGAGCAGTACTTC. It translates to CASSFDSLSYEQYF. Filled out from reference TRBV7-2 and TRBJ2-7, the complete variable domain reads GAGVSQSPSNKVTEKGKDVELRCDPISGHTALYWYRQSLGQGLEFLIYFQGNSAPDKSGLPSDRFSAERTGGSVSTLTIQRTQQEDSAVYLCASSFDSLSYEQYFGPGTRLTVT.

The V gene is TRBV2, the J gene TRBJ2-2, with 8 bases matching TRBD1. Unmatched junction bases numbered 4, after V lost 4 bases and J lost 6 bases. The CDR3 length is 14 residues. The germline V gene encodes CDR1 SNHLY and CDR2 FYNNEI. The CDR3 here is CASSVMTGAGELFF. CDR3 nucleotide sequence: TGTGCCAGCAGTGTAATGACAGGGGCCGGGGAGCTGTTTTTT.

The chain links TRBV10-3 to TRBJ1-1, with D maybe TRBD1 (5 bases). Germline assignment: CDR1 ENHRY and CDR2 SYGVKD. The CDR3 length is 16 residues. V lost 0 bases and J 7 bases, leaving 18 bases between the germline ends. CDR3 region: CAISESSRQPLLEAFF. The CDR3, as DNA: TGTGCCATCAGTGAGTCCAGCCGACAGCCACTTCTTGAAGCTTTCTTT.

The chain carries TRBV6-6 and TRBJ2-7; the match to TRBD1 covers 10 bases. This CDR3 region has 15 residues. V lost 4 bases to trimming and J lost 4 bases; unmatched junction nucleotides: 7. The germline V gene encodes CDR1 MNHNY and CDR2 SVGAGI (reference sequence). CDR3 residues: CASSLTGTGVYEQYF. As DNA, the CDR3 is TGTGCCAGCAGTTTGACCGGGACAGGGGTATACGAGCAGTACTTC.